Sequencing of this T cell receptor (beta chain) was carried out in a study of cytomegalovirus exposure and HLA in healthy donors. With 0 bases clipped from V and 4 bases from J, the junction kept 10 bases outside the gene matches. Germline lookup yields CDR1 SGHAT and CDR2 FQNNGV. This CDR3 contains 18 residues. 13 Jbeta primers and 60 Vbeta primers were used for the PCR. Only in-frame clones appear in the TCRdb table, and some are missing; sequencing was by immunoSEQ multiplex PCR. The sample shows roughly 120,000 clones, roughly 74% of them seen only once. The sample taken for sequencing was PBMCs. The clonotype comes from a man aged 35 to 55 in good health and CMV-seronegative. The rearrangement links TRBV11-2 to TRBJ2-2, with 8 bases lining up with TRBD1. The CDR3, as DNA: TGTGCCAGCAGCTTAGATGTTTTTGGACAGGGATTCACCGGGGAGCTGTTTTTT. Protein product: CASSLDVFGQGFTGELFF.